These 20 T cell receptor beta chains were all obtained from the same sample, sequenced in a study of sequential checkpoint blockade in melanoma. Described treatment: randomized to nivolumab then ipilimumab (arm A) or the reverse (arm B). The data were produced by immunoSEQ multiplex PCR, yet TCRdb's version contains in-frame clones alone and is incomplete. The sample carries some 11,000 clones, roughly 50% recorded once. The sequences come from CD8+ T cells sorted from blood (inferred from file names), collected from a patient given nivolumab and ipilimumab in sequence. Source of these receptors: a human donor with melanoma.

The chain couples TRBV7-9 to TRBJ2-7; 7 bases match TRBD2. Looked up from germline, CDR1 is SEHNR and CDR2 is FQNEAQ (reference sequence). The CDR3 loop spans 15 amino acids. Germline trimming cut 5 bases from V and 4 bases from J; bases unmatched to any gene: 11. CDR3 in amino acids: CASSPRTSSAYEQYF. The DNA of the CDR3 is TGTGCCAGCAGCCCCCGGACTAGTTCGGCTTACGAGCAGTACTTC.

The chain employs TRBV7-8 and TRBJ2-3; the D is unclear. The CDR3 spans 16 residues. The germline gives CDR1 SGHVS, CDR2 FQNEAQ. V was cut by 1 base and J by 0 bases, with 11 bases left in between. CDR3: CASSLGFATSTDTQYF. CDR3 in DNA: TGTGCCAGCAGCTTAGGTTTTGCGACTAGCACAGATACGCAGTATTTT.

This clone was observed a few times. CDR3 residues: CASSSLTNSNTGELFF. The CDR3, as DNA: TGTGCCAGCAGCTCGTTGACTAACTCGAACACCGGGGAGCTGTTTTTT. The chain has TRBV11-2 and TRBJ2-2, with TRBD2 as a possible D gene (5 bases). The CDR3 covers 16 residues. With 4 bases removed from V and 0 bases from J, the gap between germline ends came to 12 bases. Germline CDR1 is SGHAT and CDR2 is FQNNGV.

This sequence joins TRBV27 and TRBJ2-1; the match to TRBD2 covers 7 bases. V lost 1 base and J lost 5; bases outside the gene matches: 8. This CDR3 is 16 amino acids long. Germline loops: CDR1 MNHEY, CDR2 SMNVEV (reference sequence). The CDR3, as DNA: TGTGCCAGCAGTTTATTAGGGTCCGGGAGGAACAATGAGCAGTTCTTC. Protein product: CASSLLGSGRNNEQFF.

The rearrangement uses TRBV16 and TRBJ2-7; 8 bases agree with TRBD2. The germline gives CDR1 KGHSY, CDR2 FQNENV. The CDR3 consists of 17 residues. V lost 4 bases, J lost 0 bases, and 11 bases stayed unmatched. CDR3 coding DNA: TGTGCCAGCAGCCCGATCACTAGCGGAGCTCCCTCCTACGAGCAGTACTTC. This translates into CASSPITSGAPSYEQYF.

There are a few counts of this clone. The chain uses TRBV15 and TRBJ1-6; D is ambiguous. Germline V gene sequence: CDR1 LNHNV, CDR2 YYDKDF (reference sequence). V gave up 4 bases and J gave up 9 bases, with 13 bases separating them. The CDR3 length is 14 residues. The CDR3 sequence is CATSTIAGGSPLHF. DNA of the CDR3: TGTGCCACCAGCACTATAGCGGGCGGTTCACCCCTCCACTTT.

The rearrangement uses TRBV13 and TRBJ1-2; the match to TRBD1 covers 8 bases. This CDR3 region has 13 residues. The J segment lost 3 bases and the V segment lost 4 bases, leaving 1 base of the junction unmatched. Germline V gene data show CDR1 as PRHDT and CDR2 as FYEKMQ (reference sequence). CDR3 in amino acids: CASSSTGDYGYTF. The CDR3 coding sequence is TGTGCCAGCAGCTCGACAGGGGACTATGGCTACACCTTC. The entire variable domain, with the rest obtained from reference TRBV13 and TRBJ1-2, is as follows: AAGVIQSPRHLIKEKRETATLKCYPIPRHDTVYWYQQGPGQDPQFLISFYEKMQSDKGSIPDRFSAQQFSDYHSELNMSSLELGDSALYFCASSSTGDYGYTFGSGTRLTVV.

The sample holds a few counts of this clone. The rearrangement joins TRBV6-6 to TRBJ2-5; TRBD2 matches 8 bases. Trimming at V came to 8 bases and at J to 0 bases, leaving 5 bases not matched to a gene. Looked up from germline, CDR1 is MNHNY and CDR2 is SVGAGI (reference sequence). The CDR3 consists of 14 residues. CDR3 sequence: CASGQRGYQETQYF. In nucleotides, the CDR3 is TGTGCCAGCGGCCAGCGGGGGTACCAAGAGACCCAGTACTTC.

CDR3 protein: CASSYSGRHDEQYF. As DNA, the CDR3 is TGTGCCAGCAGCTATAGCGGGAGGCACGACGAGCAGTACTTC. The rearrangement links TRBV5-6 to TRBJ2-7; 10 bases map to TRBD2. CDR1 SGHDT and CDR2 YYEEEE come from the germline V gene. The CDR3 has 14 amino acids. The J segment lost 5 bases and the V segment lost 3 bases, leaving 5 bases of the junction unmatched.

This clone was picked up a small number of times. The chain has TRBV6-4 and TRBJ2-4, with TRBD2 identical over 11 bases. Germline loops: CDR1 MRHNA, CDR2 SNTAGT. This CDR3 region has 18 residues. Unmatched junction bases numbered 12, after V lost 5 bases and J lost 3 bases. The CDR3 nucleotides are TGTGCCAGCAGTTTCGTGACTAGCGGGGTGGAGAGCAAAAACATTCAGTACTTC. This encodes CASSFVTSGVESKNIQYF.

CDR3 in DNA: TGTGCCAGCAGCTTAATCTCCGGCGAGCAGTACTTC. Its translation is CASSLISGEQYF. The gene calls are TRBV7-6 and TRBJ2-7; D ambiguous. CDR3 length: 12 amino acids. V was pared by 2 bases and J by 6 bases, with 8 bases between. Germline values: CDR1 SGHVS, CDR2 FNYEAQ.

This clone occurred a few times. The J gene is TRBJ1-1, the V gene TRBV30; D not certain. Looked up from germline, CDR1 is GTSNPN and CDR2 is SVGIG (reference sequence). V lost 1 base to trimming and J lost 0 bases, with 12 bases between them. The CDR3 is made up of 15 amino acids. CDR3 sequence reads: CAWSEEMRMNTEAFF. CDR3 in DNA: TGTGCCTGGAGTGAAGAGATGAGAATGAACACTGAAGCTTTCTTT.

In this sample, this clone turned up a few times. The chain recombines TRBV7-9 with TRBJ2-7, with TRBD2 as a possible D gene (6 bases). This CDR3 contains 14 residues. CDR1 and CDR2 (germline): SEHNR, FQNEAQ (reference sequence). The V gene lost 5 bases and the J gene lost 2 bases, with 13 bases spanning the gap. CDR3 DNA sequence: TGTGCCAGCAGCACCTGGGACTTAACCTACGAGCAGTACTTC. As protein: CASSTWDLTYEQYF.

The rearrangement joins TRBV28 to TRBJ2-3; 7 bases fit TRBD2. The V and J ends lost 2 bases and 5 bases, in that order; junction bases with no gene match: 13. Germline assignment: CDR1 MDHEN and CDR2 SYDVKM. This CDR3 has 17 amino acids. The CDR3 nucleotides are TGTGCCAGCAGTTTAGCCCTAGCGGCCCCCAAGCGAGATACGCAGTATTTT. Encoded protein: CASSLALAAPKRDTQYF.

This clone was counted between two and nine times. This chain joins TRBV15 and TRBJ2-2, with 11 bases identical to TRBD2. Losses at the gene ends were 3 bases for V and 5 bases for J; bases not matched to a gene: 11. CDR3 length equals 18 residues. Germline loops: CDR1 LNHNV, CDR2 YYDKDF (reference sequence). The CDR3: CATSSTTSGRLVTGELFF. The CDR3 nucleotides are TGTGCCACCAGCAGCACCACTAGCGGGAGACTTGTGACCGGGGAGCTGTTTTTT.

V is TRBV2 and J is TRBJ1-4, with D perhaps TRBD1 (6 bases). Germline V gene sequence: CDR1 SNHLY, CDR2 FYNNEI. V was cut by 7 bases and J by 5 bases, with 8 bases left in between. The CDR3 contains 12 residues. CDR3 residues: CASKGQNEKLFF. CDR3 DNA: TGTGCCAGCAAAGGACAGAATGAAAAACTGTTTTTT.

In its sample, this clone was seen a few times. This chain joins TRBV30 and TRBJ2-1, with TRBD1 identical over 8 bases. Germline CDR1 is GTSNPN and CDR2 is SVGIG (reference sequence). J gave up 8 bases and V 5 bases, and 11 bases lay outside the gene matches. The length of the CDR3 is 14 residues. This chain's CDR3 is CAWDLGTGGDEQFF. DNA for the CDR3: TGTGCCTGGGATCTTGGGACAGGAGGCGATGAGCAGTTCTTC.

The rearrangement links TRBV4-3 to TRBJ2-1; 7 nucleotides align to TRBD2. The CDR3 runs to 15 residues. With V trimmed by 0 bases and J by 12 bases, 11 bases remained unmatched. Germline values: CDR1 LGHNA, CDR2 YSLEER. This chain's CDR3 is CASSQDFNAGDRQFF. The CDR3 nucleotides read TGCGCCAGCAGCCAAGATTTTAACGCGGGAGATAGGCAGTTCTTC.

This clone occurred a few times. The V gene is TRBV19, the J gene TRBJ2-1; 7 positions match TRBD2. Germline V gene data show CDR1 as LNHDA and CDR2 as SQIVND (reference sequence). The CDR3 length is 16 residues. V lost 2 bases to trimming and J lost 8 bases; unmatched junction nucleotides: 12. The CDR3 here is CASSISPGGRMDEQFF. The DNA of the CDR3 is TGTGCCAGTAGTATATCGCCGGGGGGACGCATGGATGAGCAGTTCTTC.

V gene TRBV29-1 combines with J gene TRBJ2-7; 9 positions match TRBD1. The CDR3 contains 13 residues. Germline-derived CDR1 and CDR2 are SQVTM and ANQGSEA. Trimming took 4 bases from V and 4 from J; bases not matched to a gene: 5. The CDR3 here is CSVGPGQGYEQYF. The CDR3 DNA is TGCAGCGTTGGACCGGGACAGGGATACGAGCAGTACTTC.